The entry below gives a single T cell receptor (beta chain) sequence along with its context. Its antigen is undetermined. Treatment reported: 10-day PBMC culture with coronavirus spike peptide pools or control peptides (ViraFEST assay). ViraFEST sequenced TCRs after peptide-pool expansion of antigen-specific T cells. This sample is drawn from a study of vaccination and CD4 T cells after COVID-19. Study in general: Median time from second vaccine dose to sampling was just over 70 days (14 to 241).

Study-wide findings and caveats: Looking at convalescent patients, 304 of their 307 vaccine-specific clones were spike mono-reactive. Counts of SARS-CoV-2-reactive clonotypes had a median that went from about 20 to 38, a nonsignificant change.

The V gene end was trimmed by 5 bases and the J gene end by 6 bases; junction bases not matched to a gene: 11. CDR3 size: 15 residues. Germline CDR1 and CDR2: SGHTA and FQGNSA. Oncomine TCR Beta short-read sequencing was applied to DNA from cultured CD4+ T cells. TCRdb independently ran MiXCR on the PCR reads; one entry per CDR3 protein. This table holds 17,000 or so distinct CDR3 sequences, approximately 58% found once. The origin of this receptor is a human donor who had recovered from COVID-19. The chain combines TRBV7-2 with TRBJ2-3; 7 bases align to TRBD1. Source: CD4+ T cells from blood, cultured in vitro, taken after SARS-CoV-2 vaccination. The CDR3 DNA reads TGTGCCAGCAGCCCAGCGACAGGGCCGGCGGATACGCAGTATTTT. Translation gives CASSPATGPADTQYF.